This TCR beta chain was sequenced for a study of blood T cell repertoires in COVID-19. Original processing methods: For nucleated cells, counts were estimated from reference gene primer amplification. Generated by immunoSEQ multiplex PCR, the TCRdb table keeps only in-frame clones and is missing some. The D gene and trimming were derived from the DNA, and the V and J assignments and clone size from that table. The data show about 280,000 clones, 65% to 90% seen once. After removal of 0 bases from V and 0 bases from J, the junction contained 3 bases not matched to a gene. The CDR3 covers 16 residues. The germline CDR1 and CDR2 sequences are MNHEY and SVGAGI. Seattle patients were enrolled during active infection and followed longitudinally.

V and J are TRBV6-5 and TRBJ1-2; TRBD1 matches at 8 bases. The sequence derives from a woman between 65 and 79 years old with COVID-19, enrolled during active disease. Sequenced sample: peripheral blood. The CDR3 bases are TGTGCCAGCAGTTACTCTACGACAGGGGCTAACTATGGCTACACCTTC. Translating gives CASSYSTTGANYGYTF.